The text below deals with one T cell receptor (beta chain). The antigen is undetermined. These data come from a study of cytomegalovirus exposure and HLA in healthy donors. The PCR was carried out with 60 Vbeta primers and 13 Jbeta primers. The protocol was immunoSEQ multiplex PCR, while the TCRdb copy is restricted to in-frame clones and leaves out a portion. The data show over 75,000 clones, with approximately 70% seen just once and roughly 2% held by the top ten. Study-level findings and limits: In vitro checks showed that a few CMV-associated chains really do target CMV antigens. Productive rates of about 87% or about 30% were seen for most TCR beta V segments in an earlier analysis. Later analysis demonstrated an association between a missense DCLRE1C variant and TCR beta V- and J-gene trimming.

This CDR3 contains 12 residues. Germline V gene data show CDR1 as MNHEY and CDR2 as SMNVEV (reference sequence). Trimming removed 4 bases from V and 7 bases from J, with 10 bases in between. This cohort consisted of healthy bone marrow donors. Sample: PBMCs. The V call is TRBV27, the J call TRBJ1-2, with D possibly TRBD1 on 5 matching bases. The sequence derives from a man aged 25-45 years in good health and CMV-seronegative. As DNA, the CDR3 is TGTGCCAGCAGTTCTCAGGGTACTGGCTACACCTTC. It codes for CASSSQGTGYTF.